The TCR beta chain described here comes from a study of blood T cell repertoires in COVID-19. This clone was picked up many times. Original processing methods: Researchers report that nucleated cell counts were estimated from reference gene primer amplification. TCRdb keeps only in-frame clones here, not all; method: immunoSEQ multiplex PCR. V and J calls and clone size are as listed in that table; D and trimming were resolved from the DNA. The table lists about 57,000 clones, roughly four fifths of them singletons. The ends were cut back, 2 bases at V and 3 bases at J, with 5 bases in the middle. The CDR3 is made up of 13 amino acids.

This TCR was recovered from a woman of 80 years or more with acute or convalescent COVID-19. The V call is TRBV12-3 or TRBV12-4, the J call TRBJ2-1, with D hard to call. Source material: peripheral blood. CDR3 amino acids: CASSLRVYNEQFF. For the CDR3, the DNA is TGTGCCAGCAGTTTAAGAGTCTACAATGAGCAGTTCTTC.